This T cell receptor (beta chain) was documented in a study of T cell clusters in autoimmune cytopenias. Overall study findings and caveats: TRB repertoire shifts in secondary cytopenia and chronic lymphocytic leukemia mostly reflected lymphoma, not autoimmunity.

Each sample's input was around 250 ng genomic DNA, some 40,000 genome equivalents. This clonotype shows up as medium-sized by frequency. Its antigen is unidentified. One tube held mixed TRB-A and TRB-B primer pools for touch-down PCR. TCRdb re-called the multiplex PCR reads, yielding one record per CDR3 amino acid sequence without DNA. Reported are approximately 3,100 distinct CDR3 sequences; the ten largest clones contain 20% to 30%. CDR3 size: 14 residues. Germline loops: CDR1 LNHDA, CDR2 SQIVND (reference sequence). The sequence came from a human donor with an autoimmune cytopenia or autoimmune hepatitis (not recorded which). The chain links TRBV19 to TRBJ2-1; there is no DNA to check the TCRdb D call of TRBD1. The sequenced material came from peripheral blood. CDR3 residues: CASSIGGGYNEQFF. Looking up the rest from reference TRBV19 and TRBJ2-1 gives the full variable domain: DGGITQSPKYLFRKEGQNVTLSCEQNLNHDAMYWYRQDPGQGLRLIYYSQIVNDFQKGDIAEGYSVSREKKESFPLTVTSAQKNPTAFYLCASSIGGGYNEQFFGPGTRLTVL.